These T cell receptor beta chains were read from a single sample in a study of blood T cells in healthy people across ages. TCRdb re-analysed the 5' RACE reads in MiXCR, keeping a single row per CDR3 protein. The data show 1.5 million to 2 million distinct CDR3 sequences, around 50% seen once. Source material: blood. The receptors were gathered from a woman aged 40 to 50 in good health. The CDR3 runs from the conserved cysteine through the conserved F or W. A D gene is named only where the DNA matches it firmly. Rows give clone size only sometimes, using once, few, many, or a class for an expanded clone.

j_call: TRBJ1-2
v_call: TRBV7-9
d_call: .
clone_size: few
cdr3_aa: CASSSRQDRYGYTF
cdr3_nt: TGTGCCAGCAGCTCCAGACAGGATCGCTATGGCTACACCTTC

j_call: TRBJ1-2
v_call: TRBV6-1
d_call: TRBD1
clone_size: .
cdr3_aa: CASSEEAGGNGYTF
cdr3_nt: TGTGCCAGCAGTGAAGAGGCAGGGGGCAATGGCTACACCTTC

j_call: TRBJ2-6
v_call: TRBV6-2/TRBV6-3
d_call: .
clone_size: .
cdr3_aa: CASRTSGTPSSGANVLTF
cdr3_nt: TGTGCCAGCAGGACATCCGGGACACCTAGCTCTGGGGCCAACGTCCTGACTTTC

j_call: TRBJ1-4
v_call: TRBV4-1
d_call: .
clone_size: few
cdr3_aa: CASSQTAGGTQLFF
cdr3_nt: TGCGCCAGCAGCCAAACAGCTGGAGGGACCCAACTGTTTTTT

j_call: TRBJ2-5
v_call: TRBV3-1
d_call: .
clone_size: once
cdr3_aa: CASSHPDGGRGETQYF
cdr3_nt: TGTGCCAGCAGCCACCCTGACGGCGGACGAGGGGAGACCCAGTACTTC

j_call: TRBJ2-5
v_call: TRBV5-4
d_call: TRBD2
clone_size: .
cdr3_aa: CASSLVLAGPQETQYF
cdr3_nt: TGTGCCAGCAGCTTGGTACTAGCGGGGCCCCAAGAGACCCAGTACTTC

j_call: TRBJ2-5
v_call: TRBV7-4
d_call: .
clone_size: .
cdr3_aa: CASSPNLQRPQETQYF
cdr3_nt: TGTGCCAGCAGCCCGAATCTACAAAGGCCCCAAGAGACCCAGTACTTC

j_call: TRBJ2-3
v_call: TRBV6-5
d_call: .
clone_size: few
cdr3_aa: CASSYSVGQTQYF
cdr3_nt: TGTGCCAGCAGTTATAGTGTAGGGCAAACGCAGTATTTT

j_call: TRBJ1-1
v_call: TRBV27
d_call: .
clone_size: .
cdr3_aa: CASSPLRGVGTEAFF
cdr3_nt: TGTGCCAGCAGTCCACTCAGGGGCGTTGGCACTGAAGCTTTCTTT

j_call: TRBJ1-4
v_call: TRBV29-1
d_call: .
clone_size: .
cdr3_aa: CSVVGKATNEKLFF
cdr3_nt: TGCAGCGTTGTAGGCAAGGCAACTAATGAAAAACTGTTTTTT

j_call: TRBJ2-1
v_call: TRBV4-3
d_call: .
clone_size: .
cdr3_aa: CASSQDRKVGTGEQFF
cdr3_nt: TGCGCCAGCAGCCAAGATCGCAAGGTGGGAACCGGTGAGCAGTTCTTC

j_call: TRBJ2-5
v_call: TRBV28
d_call: TRBD2
clone_size: .
cdr3_aa: CASSFERGGTQETQYF
cdr3_nt: TGTGCCAGCAGTTTTGAGCGGGGGGGCACCCAAGAGACCCAGTACTTC

j_call: TRBJ2-5
v_call: TRBV29-1
d_call: .
clone_size: few
cdr3_aa: CSVAGVVGETQYF
cdr3_nt: TGCAGCGTTGCCGGGGTTGTGGGAGAGACCCAGTACTTC

j_call: TRBJ1-2
v_call: TRBV11-1
d_call: TRBD1
clone_size: few
cdr3_aa: CASSHRQGEDYGYTF
cdr3_nt: TGTGCCAGCAGCCACCGACAGGGAGAGGACTATGGCTACACCTTC

j_call: TRBJ2-3
v_call: TRBV7-2
d_call: TRBD2
clone_size: .
cdr3_aa: CASSSPLGLAGGQDTQYF
cdr3_nt: TGTGCCAGCAGCTCCCCCCTAGGGCTAGCGGGGGGGCAAGATACGCAGTATTTT

j_call: TRBJ2-7
v_call: TRBV28
d_call: .
clone_size: once
cdr3_aa: CASSLRPGESYEQYF
cdr3_nt: TGTGCCAGCAGTTTACGGCCAGGCGAATCCTACGAGCAGTACTTC

j_call: TRBJ2-5
v_call: TRBV20-1
d_call: .
clone_size: few
cdr3_aa: CSHLTGRGRQDQETQYF
cdr3_nt: TGCAGTCACTTAACAGGGCGAGGCCGTCAAGACCAAGAGACCCAGTACTTC

j_call: TRBJ2-3
v_call: TRBV9
d_call: .
clone_size: .
cdr3_aa: CASNEDRRADTQYF
cdr3_nt: TGTGCCAGCAACGAAGACAGGAGGGCAGATACGCAGTATTTT

j_call: TRBJ1-4
v_call: TRBV12-3/TRBV12-4
d_call: .
clone_size: .
cdr3_aa: CASSTRQARNEKLFF
cdr3_nt: TGTGCCAGCAGTACCCGACAGGCCCGAAATGAAAAACTGTTTTTT

j_call: TRBJ2-5
v_call: TRBV4-1
d_call: .
clone_size: .
cdr3_aa: CASSAPSGRQYF
cdr3_nt: TGCGCCAGCAGCGCCCCGTCAGGCCGCCAGTACTTC

j_call: TRBJ2-7
v_call: TRBV20-1
d_call: TRBD2
clone_size: .
cdr3_aa: CSAETSGGQTYEQYF
cdr3_nt: TGCAGTGCAGAGACTAGCGGGGGCCAAACCTACGAGCAGTACTTC

j_call: TRBJ2-3
v_call: TRBV20-1
d_call: TRBD2
clone_size: few
cdr3_aa: CSARLSGGITDTQYF
cdr3_nt: TGCAGTGCTAGACTTAGCGGGGGGATTACAGATACGCAGTATTTT

j_call: TRBJ2-1
v_call: TRBV11-1
d_call: TRBD2
clone_size: .
cdr3_aa: CASSCRDYSYNEQFF
cdr3_nt: TGTGCCAGCAGCTGCCGGGACTACTCCTACAATGAGCAGTTCTTC

j_call: TRBJ2-3
v_call: TRBV11-2
d_call: TRBD2
clone_size: once
cdr3_aa: CASSFTSGEEDTQYF
cdr3_nt: TGTGCCAGCAGCTTCACTAGCGGGGAAGAAGATACGCAGTATTTT

j_call: TRBJ2-1
v_call: TRBV12-3/TRBV12-4
d_call: TRBD2
clone_size: .
cdr3_aa: CASSLAGGTRHEQFF
cdr3_nt: TGTGCCAGCAGTTTAGCGGGGGGGACTAGGCATGAGCAGTTCTTC

j_call: TRBJ2-3
v_call: TRBV13
d_call: .
clone_size: .
cdr3_aa: CASSPRLQLTDTQYF
cdr3_nt: TGTGCCAGCAGCCCGCGACTACAACTCACAGATACGCAGTATTTT

j_call: TRBJ1-2
v_call: TRBV27
d_call: .
clone_size: few
cdr3_aa: CASSLGTGKDGYTF
cdr3_nt: TGTGCCAGCAGTTTAGGTACGGGGAAGGATGGCTACACCTTC

j_call: TRBJ2-7
v_call: TRBV15
d_call: .
clone_size: once
cdr3_aa: CATSRDRMNSYEQYF
cdr3_nt: TGTGCCACCAGCAGAGATCGAATGAACTCCTACGAGCAGTACTTC

j_call: TRBJ1-1
v_call: TRBV6-1
d_call: .
clone_size: .
cdr3_aa: CACKQFMNTEAFF
cdr3_nt: TGTGCCTGTAAACAGTTCATGAACACTGAAGCTTTCTTT

j_call: TRBJ2-7
v_call: TRBV7-9
d_call: .
clone_size: few
cdr3_aa: CASSFFEYSYEQYF
cdr3_nt: TGTGCCAGCAGCTTTTTTGAGTACTCCTACGAGCAGTACTTC

j_call: TRBJ2-5
v_call: TRBV20-1
d_call: .
clone_size: many
cdr3_aa: CSARGSGQETQYF
cdr3_nt: TGCAGTGCTAGGGGTTCGGGGCAAGAGACCCAGTACTTC

j_call: TRBJ2-1
v_call: TRBV27
d_call: .
clone_size: few
cdr3_aa: CASSPFRDAHNEQFF
cdr3_nt: TGTGCCAGCAGCCCCTTCCGGGACGCTCACAATGAGCAGTTCTTC

j_call: TRBJ2-5
v_call: TRBV6-2/TRBV6-3
d_call: TRBD1
clone_size: .
cdr3_aa: CARENRGRGETQYF
cdr3_nt: TGTGCCAGGGAAAACAGGGGGCGAGGAGAGACCCAGTACTTC

j_call: TRBJ1-2
v_call: TRBV15
d_call: .
clone_size: .
cdr3_aa: CATSYRGLNYGYTF
cdr3_nt: TGTGCCACTAGCTACCGGGGCCTTAACTATGGCTACACCTTC

j_call: TRBJ2-5
v_call: TRBV28
d_call: .
clone_size: .
cdr3_aa: CASRTQGGQETQYF
cdr3_nt: TGTGCCAGCAGAACACAGGGGGGGCAAGAGACCCAGTACTTC

j_call: TRBJ1-6
v_call: TRBV10-3
d_call: .
clone_size: .
cdr3_aa: CAISEGGSSPLHF
cdr3_nt: TGTGCCATCAGTGAAGGTGGCTCTTCACCCCTCCACTTT

j_call: TRBJ2-1
v_call: TRBV20-1
d_call: TRBD2
clone_size: few
cdr3_aa: CSAQSGANKEQFF
cdr3_nt: TGCAGTGCCCAGAGCGGGGCCAATAAAGAGCAGTTCTTC